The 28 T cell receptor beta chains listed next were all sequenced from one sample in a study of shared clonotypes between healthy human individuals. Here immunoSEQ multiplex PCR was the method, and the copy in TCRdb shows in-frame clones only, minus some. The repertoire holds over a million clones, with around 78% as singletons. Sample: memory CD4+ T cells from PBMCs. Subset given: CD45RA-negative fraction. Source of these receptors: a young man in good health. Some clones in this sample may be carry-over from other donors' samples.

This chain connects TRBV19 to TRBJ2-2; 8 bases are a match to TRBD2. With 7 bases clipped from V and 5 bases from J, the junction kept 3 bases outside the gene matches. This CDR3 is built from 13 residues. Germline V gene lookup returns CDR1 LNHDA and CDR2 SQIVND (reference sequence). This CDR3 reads CASTSGGTGELFF. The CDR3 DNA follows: TGTGCCAGTACCTCGGGGGGGACCGGGGAGCTGTTTTTT.

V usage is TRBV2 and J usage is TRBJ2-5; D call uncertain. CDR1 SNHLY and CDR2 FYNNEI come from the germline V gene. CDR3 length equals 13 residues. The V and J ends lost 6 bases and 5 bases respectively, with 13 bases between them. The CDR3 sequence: CASRGASGETQYF. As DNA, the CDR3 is TGTGCCAGCAGGGGCGCGTCGGGTGAGACCCAGTACTTC.

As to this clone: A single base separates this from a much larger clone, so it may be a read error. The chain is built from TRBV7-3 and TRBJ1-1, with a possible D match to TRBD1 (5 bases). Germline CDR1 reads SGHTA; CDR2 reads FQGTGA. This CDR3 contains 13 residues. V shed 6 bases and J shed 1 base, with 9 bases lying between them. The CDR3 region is CASRRQRNTEAFF. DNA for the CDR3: TGTGCCAGCAGGCGACAGCGGAACACTGAAGCTTTCTTT.

CDR3: CASSHTSGGSNEQFF. In DNA form, the CDR3 reads TGTGCCAGCAGCCATACTAGCGGGGGTTCAAATGAGCAGTTCTTC. This rearrangement joins TRBV4-2 to TRBJ2-1; 11 nucleotides match TRBD2. The CDR3 length is 15 residues. V was clipped by 3 bases and J by 7 bases; unmatched bases: 5. The germline V gene has CDR1 LGHNA and CDR2 YNFKEQ.

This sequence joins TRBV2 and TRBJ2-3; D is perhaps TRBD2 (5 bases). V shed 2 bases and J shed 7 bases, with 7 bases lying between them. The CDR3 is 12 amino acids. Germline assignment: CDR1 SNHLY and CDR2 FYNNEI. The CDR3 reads CASSERRNTQYF. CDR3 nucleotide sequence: TGTGCCAGCAGTGAACGGAGGAATACGCAGTATTTT. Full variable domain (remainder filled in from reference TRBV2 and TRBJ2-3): EPEVTQTPSHQVTQMGQEVILRCVPISNHLYFYWYRQILGQKVEFLVSFYNNEISEKSEIFDDQFSVERPDGSNFTLKIRSTKLEDSAMYFCASSERRNTQYFGPGTRLTVL.

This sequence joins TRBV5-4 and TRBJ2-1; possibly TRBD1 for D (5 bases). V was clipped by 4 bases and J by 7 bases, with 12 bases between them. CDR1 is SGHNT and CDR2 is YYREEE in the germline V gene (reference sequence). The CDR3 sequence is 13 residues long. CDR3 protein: CASSTPGPNEQFF. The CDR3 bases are TGTGCCAGCAGCACCCCAGGGCCTAATGAGCAGTTCTTC.

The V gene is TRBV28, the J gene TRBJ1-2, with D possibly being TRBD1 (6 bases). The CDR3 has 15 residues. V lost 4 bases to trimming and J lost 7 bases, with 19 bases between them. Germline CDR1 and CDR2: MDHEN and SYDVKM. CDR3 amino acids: CASSSQGIGAGGYTF. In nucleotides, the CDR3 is TGTGCCAGCAGTTCCCAGGGGATTGGGGCTGGTGGCTACACCTTC.

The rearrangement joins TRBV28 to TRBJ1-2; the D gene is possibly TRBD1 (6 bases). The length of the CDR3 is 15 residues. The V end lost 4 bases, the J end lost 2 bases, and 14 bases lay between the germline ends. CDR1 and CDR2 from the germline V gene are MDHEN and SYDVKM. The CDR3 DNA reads TGTGCCAGCAGTTCCTCGGGGGCCCTCAACTATGGCTACACCTTC. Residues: CASSSSGALNYGYTF.

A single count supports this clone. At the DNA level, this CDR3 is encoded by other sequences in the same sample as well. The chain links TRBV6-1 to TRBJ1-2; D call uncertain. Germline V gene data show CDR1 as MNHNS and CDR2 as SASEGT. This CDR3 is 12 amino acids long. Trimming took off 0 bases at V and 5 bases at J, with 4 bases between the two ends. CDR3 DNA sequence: TGTGCCAGCAGTGAAGCCCTGTATGGCTACACCTTC. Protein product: CASSEALYGYTF.

CDR3 coding DNA: TGTGCCAGCAGCTTCGGGACAGGGACGATGGAGACCCAGTACTTC. As protein: CASSFGTGTMETQYF. This chain joins TRBV7-2 and TRBJ2-5; the match to TRBD1 covers 9 bases. With V trimmed by 3 bases and J by 5 bases, 7 bases remained unmatched. The CDR3 spans 15 residues. Germline assignment: CDR1 SGHTA and CDR2 FQGNSA.

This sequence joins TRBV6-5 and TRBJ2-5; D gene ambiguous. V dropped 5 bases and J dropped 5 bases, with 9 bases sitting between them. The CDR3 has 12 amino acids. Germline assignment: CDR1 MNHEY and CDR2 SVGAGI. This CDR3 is CASSPQVETQYF. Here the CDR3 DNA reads TGTGCCAGCAGTCCCCAGGTTGAGACCCAGTACTTC.

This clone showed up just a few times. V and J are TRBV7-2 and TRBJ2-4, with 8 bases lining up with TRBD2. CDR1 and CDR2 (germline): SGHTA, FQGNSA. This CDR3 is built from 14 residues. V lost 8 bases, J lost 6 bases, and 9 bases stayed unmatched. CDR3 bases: TGTGCCAGCGGGACTAGTGCCAGGGGAAACATTCAGTACTTC. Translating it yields CASGTSARGNIQYF.

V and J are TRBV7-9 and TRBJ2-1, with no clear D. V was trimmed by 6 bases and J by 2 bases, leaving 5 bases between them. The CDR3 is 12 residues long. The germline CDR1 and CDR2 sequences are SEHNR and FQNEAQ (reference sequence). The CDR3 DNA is TGTGCCAGCAGTAATGCCTACAATGAGCAGTTCTTC. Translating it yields CASSNAYNEQFF. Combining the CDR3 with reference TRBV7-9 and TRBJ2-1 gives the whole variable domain DTGVSQNPRHKITKRGQNVTFRCDPISEHNRLYWYRQTLGQGPEFLTYFQNEAQLEKSRLLSDRFSAERPKGSFSTLEIQRTEQGDSAMYLCASSNAYNEQFFGPGTRLTVL.

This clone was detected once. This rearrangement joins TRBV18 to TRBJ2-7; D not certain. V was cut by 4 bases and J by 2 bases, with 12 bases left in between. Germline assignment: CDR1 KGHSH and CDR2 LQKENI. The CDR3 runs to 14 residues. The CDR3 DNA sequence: TGTGCCAGCTCACGAAGTACAGCGACCTACGAGCAGTACTTC. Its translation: CASSRSTATYEQYF.

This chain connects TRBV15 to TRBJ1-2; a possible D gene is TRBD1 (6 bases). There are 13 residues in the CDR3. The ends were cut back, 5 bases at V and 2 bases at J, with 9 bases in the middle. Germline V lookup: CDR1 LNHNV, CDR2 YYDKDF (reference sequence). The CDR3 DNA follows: TGTGCCACCAGCCTGGACAGAAACTATGGCTACACCTTC. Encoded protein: CATSLDRNYGYTF. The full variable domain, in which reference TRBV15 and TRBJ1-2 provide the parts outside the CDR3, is DAMVIQNPRYQVTQFGKPVTLSCSQTLNHNVMYWYQQKSSQAPKLLFHYYDKDFNNEADTPDNFQSRRPNTSFCFLDIRSPGLGDTAMYLCATSLDRNYGYTFGSGTRLTVV.

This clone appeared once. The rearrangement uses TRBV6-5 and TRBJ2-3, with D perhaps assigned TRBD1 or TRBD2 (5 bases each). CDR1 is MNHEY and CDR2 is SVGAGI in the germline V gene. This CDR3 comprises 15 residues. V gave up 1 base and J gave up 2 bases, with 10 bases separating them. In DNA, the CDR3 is TGTGCCAGCAGTTACTTCGGGGCCTCCACAGATACGCAGTATTTT. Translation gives CASSYFGASTDTQYF.

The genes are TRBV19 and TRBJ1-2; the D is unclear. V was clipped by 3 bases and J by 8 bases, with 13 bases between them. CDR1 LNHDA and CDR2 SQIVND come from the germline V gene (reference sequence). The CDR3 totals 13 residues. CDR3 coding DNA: TGTGCCAGTAGTATTGACGGAAGGAGCGGCTACACCTTC. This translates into CASSIDGRSGYTF.

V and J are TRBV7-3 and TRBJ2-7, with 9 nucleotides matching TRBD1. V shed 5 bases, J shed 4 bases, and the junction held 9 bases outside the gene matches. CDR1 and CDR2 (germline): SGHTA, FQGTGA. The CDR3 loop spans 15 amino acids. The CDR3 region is CASSPSGDRAYEQYF. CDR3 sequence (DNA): TGTGCCAGCAGCCCAAGCGGGGACAGGGCTTACGAGCAGTACTTC.

CDR3 sequence reads: CASSPRLGGYEQYF. The CDR3, as DNA: TGTGCCAGTTCCCCTCGCCTGGGGGGCTACGAGCAGTACTTC. V is TRBV6-5 and J is TRBJ2-7; TRBD2 might be the D (6 bases). The V gene's germline CDR1 is MNHEY and CDR2 SVGAGI. This CDR3 is built from 14 residues. The V gene lost 9 bases and the J gene lost 3 bases, with 18 bases spanning the gap.

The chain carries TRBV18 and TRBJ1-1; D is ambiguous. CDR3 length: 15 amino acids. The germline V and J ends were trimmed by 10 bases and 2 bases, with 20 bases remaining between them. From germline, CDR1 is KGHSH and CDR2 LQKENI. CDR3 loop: CATSDARSANTEAFF. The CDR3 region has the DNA TGTGCCACCTCGGACGCCCGTAGCGCCAACACTGAAGCTTTCTTT.

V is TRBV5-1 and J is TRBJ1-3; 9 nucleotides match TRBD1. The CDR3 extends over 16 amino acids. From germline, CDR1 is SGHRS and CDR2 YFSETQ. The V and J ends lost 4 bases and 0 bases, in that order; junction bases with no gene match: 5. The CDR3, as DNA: TGCGCCAGCAGCCCTGGGACAGGGACCTCTGGAAACACCATATATTTT. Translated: CASSPGTGTSGNTIYF.

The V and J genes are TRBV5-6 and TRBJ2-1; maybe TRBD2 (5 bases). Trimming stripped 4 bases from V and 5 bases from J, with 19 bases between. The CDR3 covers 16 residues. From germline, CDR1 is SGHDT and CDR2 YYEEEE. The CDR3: CASSGRGGSLNNEQFF. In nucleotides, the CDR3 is TGTGCCAGCAGCGGGCGTGGCGGGTCACTTAACAATGAGCAGTTCTTC.

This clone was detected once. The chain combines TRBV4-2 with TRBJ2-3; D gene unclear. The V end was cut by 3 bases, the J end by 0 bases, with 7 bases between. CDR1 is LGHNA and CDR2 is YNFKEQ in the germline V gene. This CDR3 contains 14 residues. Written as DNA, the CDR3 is TGTGCCAGCAGCCACCTCTCTAGCACAGATACGCAGTATTTT. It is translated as CASSHLSSTDTQYF.

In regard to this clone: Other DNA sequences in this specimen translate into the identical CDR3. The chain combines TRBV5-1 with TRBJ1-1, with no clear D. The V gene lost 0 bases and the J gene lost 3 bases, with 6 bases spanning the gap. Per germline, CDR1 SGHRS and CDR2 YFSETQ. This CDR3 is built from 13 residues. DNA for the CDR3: TGCGCCAGCAGCTTGGGCAAAGACACTGAAGCTTTCTTT. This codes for CASSLGKDTEAFF. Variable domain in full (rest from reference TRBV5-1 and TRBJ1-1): KAGVTQTPRYLIKTRGQQVTLSCSPISGHRSVSWYQQTPGQGLQFLFEYFSETQRNKGNFPGRFSGRQFSNSRSEMNVSTLELGDSALYLCASSLGKDTEAFFGQGTRLTVV.

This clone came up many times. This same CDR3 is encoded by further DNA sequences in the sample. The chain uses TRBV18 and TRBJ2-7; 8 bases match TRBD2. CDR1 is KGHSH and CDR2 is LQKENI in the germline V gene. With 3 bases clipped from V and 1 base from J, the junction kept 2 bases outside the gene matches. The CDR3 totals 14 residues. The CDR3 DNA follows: TGTGCCAGCTCACCTAGCGGGGTATCCTACGAGCAGTACTTC. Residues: CASSPSGVSYEQYF.

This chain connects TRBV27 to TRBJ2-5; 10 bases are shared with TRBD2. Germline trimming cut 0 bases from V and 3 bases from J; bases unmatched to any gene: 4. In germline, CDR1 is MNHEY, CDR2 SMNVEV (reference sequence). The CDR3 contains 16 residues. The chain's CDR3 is CASSLSGLAGEETQYF. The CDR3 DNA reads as TGTGCCAGCAGTTTATCGGGGCTAGCGGGAGAAGAGACCCAGTACTTC.

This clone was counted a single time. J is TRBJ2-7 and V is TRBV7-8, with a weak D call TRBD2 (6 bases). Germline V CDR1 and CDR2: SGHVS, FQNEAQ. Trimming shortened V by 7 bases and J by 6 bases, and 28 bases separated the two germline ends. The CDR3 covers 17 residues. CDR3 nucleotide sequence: TGTGCCAGCAACCCCACAGGAGGGAGCGTGAGAATAAGCGAGCAGTACTTC. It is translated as CASNPTGGSVRISEQYF.

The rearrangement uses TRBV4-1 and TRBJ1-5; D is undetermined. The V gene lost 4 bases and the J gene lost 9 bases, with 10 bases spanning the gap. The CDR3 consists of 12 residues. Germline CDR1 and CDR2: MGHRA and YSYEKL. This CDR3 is CASSLPRGPQHF. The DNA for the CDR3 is TGCGCCAGCAGCCTCCCCCGGGGGCCCCAGCATTTT.